The 2 T cell receptor beta chains below all came from one sample that was sequenced in a study of regulatory T cells in long-lasting Graves disease. Time point in this sample: newly diagnosed GD, antithyroid drugs for less than 3 months. RNA from PBMCs was the source of the TCR library. Building of the TCR beta libraries involved iRepertoire HTBI primers and Arm-PCR of CDR3 regions. MiXCR, run by TCRdb on the multiplex PCR reads, gives a single entry per CDR3 protein. The table has 410,000 or so distinct CDR3 sequences, about 15% seen once. The sample was also reused in another study, on T cells in Graves' hyperthyroidism and ophthalmopathy.

The material sequenced was peripheral blood mononuclear cells (PBMCs), taken at new diagnosis, from a patient treated with antithyroid drugs. The receptors stem from a woman under 40 with Graves disease.

The chain carries TRBV20-1 and TRBJ2-7, with D perhaps matching TRBD1 (7 bases). CDR3 length equals 16 residues. Trimming pared 5 bases from V and 3 bases from J, leaving 23 bases between. Germline CDR1 and CDR2: DFQATT and SNEGSKA (reference sequence). The CDR3 here is CSAEGTEGLANYEQYF. The CDR3 DNA sequence: TGCAGTGCTGAGGGGACAGAGGGACTGGCTAACTACGAGCAGTACTTC.

The rearrangement uses TRBV10-2 and TRBJ2-5, with 8 positions matching TRBD2. The CDR3 has 13 amino acids. Germline assignment: CDR1 WSHSY and CDR2 SAAADI. V trimming: 8 bases; J trimming: 3 bases; junction bases outside the gene matches: 5. CDR3 DNA sequence: TGCGCCAGCCGTAGCGGGGACAAAGAGACCCAGTACTTC. It specifies CASRSGDKETQYF.